This TCR beta chain was profiled in a study of T cells in Graves' hyperthyroidism and ophthalmopathy. Points from the study as a whole: Within blood appeared most thyroid clonotypes that had expanded above 0.001.

This clonotype was seen many times. Its antigen is unknown. This CDR3 is 15 amino acids long. V lost 6 bases, J lost 0 bases, and 7 bases stayed unmatched. Amplified TCR beta CDR3 regions derived from RNA transcripts. An initial round of RT-PCR targeting the TCR CDR3 relied on the HTBI primer set. TCRdb called the multiplex PCR reads again in MiXCR, with one record for every CDR3 protein. Here the sample spans some 350,000 distinct CDR3 sequences, approximately 16% being singletons. The V call is TRBV12-3 or TRBV12-4, the J call TRBJ1-1, with 7 bases lining up with TRBD1. The specimen sequenced was blood. This TCR was sampled from a woman in her sixties or seventies with Graves' ophthalmopathy. CDR3 protein: CASRPTGRLNTEAFF. The DNA of the CDR3 is TGTGCCAGCAGGCCGACAGGGCGGCTGAACACTGAAGCTTTCTTT.